This TCR beta chain stems from a study of technical replicates of blood from a few donors. This CDR3 spans 16 amino acids. V gave up 2 bases and J gave up 0 bases; unmatched junction bases: 3. Looked up from germline, CDR1 is SGHTA and CDR2 is FQGNSA. The protocol was immunoSEQ multiplex PCR, while the TCRdb copy is restricted to in-frame clones and leaves out a portion. The table records tens of thousands of clones, about 95% of them present only once. This TCR came from a human donor in good health. The V call is TRBV7-2, the J call TRBJ2-7; 11 nucleotides align to TRBD1. Sequenced sample: T cells isolated from PBMCs. CDR3 region: CASSLSGTGGSYEQYF. The CDR3 bases are TGTGCCAGCAGCTTATCCGGGACAGGGGGCTCCTACGAGCAGTACTTC.